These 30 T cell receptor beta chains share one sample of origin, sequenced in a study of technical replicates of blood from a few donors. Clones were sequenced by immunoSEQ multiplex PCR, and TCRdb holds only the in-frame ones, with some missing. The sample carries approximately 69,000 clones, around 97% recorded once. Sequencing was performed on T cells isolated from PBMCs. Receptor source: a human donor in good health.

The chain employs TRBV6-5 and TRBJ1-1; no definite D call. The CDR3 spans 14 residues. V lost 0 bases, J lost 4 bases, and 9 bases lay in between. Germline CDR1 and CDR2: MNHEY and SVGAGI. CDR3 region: CASSYSLTGTEAFF. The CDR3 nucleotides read TGTGCCAGCAGTTACTCGTTAACGGGCACTGAAGCTTTCTTT.

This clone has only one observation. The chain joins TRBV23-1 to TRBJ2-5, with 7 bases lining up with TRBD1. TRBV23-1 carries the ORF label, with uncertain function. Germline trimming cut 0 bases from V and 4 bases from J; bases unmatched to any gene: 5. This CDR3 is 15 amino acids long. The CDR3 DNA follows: TGCGCCAGCAGTCAATCTGGGACAGCGAGAGAGACCCAGTACTTC. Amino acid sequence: CASSQSGTARETQYF.

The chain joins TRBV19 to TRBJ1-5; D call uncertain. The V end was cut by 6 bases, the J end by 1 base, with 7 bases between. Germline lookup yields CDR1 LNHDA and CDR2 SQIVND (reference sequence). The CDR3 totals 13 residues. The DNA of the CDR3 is TGTGCCAGTAGAACCGGGAGCAATCAGCCCCAGCATTTT. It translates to CASRTGSNQPQHF.

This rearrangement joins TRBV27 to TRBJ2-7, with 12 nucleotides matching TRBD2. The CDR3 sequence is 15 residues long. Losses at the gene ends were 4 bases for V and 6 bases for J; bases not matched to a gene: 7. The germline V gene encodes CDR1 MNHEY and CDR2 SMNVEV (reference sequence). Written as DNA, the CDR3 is TGTGCCAGCAGTTCCCGGACTAGCGGGAAGGTCGAGCAGTACTTC. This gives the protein CASSSRTSGKVEQYF.

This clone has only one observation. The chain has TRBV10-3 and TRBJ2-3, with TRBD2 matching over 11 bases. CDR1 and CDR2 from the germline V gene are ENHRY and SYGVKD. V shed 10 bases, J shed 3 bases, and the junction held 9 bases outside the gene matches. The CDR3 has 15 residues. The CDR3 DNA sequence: TGTGCCACGCACCCTAGCGGGGGGCGAACAGATACGCAGTATTTT. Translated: CATHPSGGRTDTQYF.

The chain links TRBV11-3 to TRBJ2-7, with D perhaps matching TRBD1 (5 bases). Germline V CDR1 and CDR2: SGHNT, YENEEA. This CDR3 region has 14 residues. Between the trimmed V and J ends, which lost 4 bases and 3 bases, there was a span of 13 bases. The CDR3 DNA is TGTGCCAGCAGCTCCAGGGCGGCGGACTACGAGCAGTACTTC. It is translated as CASSSRAADYEQYF.

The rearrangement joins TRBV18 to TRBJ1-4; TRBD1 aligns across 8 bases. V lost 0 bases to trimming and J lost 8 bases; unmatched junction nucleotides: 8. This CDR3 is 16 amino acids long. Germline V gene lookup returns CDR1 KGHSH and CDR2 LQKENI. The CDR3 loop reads CASSPPEAGGREKLFF. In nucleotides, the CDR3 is TGTGCCAGCTCACCACCGGAGGCAGGGGGCAGGGAAAAACTGTTTTTT.

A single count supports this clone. CDR3 nucleotide sequence: TGCGCCAGCAGCTTAGGTGGGAGATCCTATGGCTACACCTTC. It yields the protein CASSLGGRSYGYTF. This rearrangement joins TRBV5-1 to TRBJ1-2; D is undetermined. The CDR3 runs 14 residues. Between the trimmed V and J ends, which lost 2 bases and 4 bases, there was a span of 12 bases. Germline V lookup: CDR1 SGHRS, CDR2 YFSETQ.

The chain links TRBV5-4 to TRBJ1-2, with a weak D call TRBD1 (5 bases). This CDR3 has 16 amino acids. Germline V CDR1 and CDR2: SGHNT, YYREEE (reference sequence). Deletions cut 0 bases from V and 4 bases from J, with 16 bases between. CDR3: CASSLGLGEGIYGYTF. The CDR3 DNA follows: TGTGCCAGCAGCTTGGGTTTAGGGGAAGGAATCTATGGCTACACCTTC.

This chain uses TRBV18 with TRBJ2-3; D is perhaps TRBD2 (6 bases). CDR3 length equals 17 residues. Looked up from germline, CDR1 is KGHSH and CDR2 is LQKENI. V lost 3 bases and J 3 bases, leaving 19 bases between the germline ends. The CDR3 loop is CASSPLSASVGTDTQYF. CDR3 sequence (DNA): TGTGCCAGCTCACCTCTCTCAGCTAGCGTCGGAACAGATACGCAGTATTTT.

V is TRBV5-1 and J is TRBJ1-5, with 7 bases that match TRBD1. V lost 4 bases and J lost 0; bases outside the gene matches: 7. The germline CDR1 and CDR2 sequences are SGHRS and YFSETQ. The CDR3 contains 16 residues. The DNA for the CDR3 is TGCGCCAGCAGCCGACAGGGTCCCTTTAGCAATCAGCCCCAGCATTTT. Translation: CASSRQGPFSNQPQHF. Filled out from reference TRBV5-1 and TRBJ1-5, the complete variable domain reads KAGVTQTPRYLIKTRGQQVTLSCSPISGHRSVSWYQQTPGQGLQFLFEYFSETQRNKGNFPGRFSGRQFSNSRSEMNVSTLELGDSALYLCASSRQGPFSNQPQHFGDGTRLSIL.

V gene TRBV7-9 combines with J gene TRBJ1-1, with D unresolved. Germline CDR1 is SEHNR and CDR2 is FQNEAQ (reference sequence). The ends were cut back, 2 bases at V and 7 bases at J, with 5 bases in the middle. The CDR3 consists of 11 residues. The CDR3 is CASSLFGEAFF. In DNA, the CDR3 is TGTGCCAGCAGCTTATTCGGTGAAGCTTTCTTT.

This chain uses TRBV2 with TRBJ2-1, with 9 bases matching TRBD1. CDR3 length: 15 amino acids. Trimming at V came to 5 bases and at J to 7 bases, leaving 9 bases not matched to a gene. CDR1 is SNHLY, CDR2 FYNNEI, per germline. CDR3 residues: CASSPPGQGANEQFF. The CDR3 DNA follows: TGTGCCAGCAGTCCACCGGGACAGGGCGCTAATGAGCAGTTCTTC.

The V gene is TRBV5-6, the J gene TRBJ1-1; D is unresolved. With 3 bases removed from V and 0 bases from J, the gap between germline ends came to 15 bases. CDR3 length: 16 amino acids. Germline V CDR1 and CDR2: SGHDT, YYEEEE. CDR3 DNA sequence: TGTGCCAGCAGCTGGTCATTACAGACCATGAACACTGAAGCTTTCTTT. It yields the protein CASSWSLQTMNTEAFF.

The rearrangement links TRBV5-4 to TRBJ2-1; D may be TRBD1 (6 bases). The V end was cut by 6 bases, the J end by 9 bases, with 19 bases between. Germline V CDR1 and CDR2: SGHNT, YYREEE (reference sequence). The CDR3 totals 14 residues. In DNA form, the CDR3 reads TGTGCCAGCAATCAGTACCGGGACAACGGTGAGCAGTTCTTC. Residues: CASNQYRDNGEQFF.

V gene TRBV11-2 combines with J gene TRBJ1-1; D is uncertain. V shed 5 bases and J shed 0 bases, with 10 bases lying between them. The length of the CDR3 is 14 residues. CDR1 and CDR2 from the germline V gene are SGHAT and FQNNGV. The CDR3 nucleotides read TGTGCCAGCAGCCCGAGGGCTATGAACACTGAAGCTTTCTTT. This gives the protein CASSPRAMNTEAFF.

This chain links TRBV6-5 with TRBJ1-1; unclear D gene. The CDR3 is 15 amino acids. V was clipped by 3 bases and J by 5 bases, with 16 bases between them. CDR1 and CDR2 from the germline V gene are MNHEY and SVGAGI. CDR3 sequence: CASSYSRISRTEAFF. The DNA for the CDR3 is TGTGCCAGCAGTTATTCCCGCATCAGTCGAACTGAAGCTTTCTTT.

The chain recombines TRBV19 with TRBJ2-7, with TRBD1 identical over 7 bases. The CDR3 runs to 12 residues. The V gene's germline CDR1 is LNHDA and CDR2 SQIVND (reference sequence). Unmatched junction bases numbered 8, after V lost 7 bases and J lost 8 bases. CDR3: CASNNRGRKQYF. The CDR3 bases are TGTGCCAGTAATAACAGGGGCCGTAAGCAGTACTTC.

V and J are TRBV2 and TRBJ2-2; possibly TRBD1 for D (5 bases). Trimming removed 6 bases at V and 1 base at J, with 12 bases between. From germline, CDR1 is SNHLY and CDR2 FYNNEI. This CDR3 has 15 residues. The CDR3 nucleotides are TGTGCCAGCAGGGGGCAATCGGGGAACACCGGGGAGCTGTTTTTT. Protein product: CASRGQSGNTGELFF.

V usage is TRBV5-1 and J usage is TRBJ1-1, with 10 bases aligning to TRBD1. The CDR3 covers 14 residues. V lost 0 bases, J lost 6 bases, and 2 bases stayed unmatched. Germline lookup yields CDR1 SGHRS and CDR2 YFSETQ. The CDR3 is CASSLGGQGSEAFF. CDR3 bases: TGCGCCAGCAGCTTGGGGGGACAGGGGTCTGAAGCTTTCTTT.

Here the CDR3 DNA reads TGCGCCAGCAGCCTATTTCCGGACAGGGTCAATGAGCAGTTCTTC. Translating gives CASSLFPDRVNEQFF. The rearrangement links TRBV5-1 to TRBJ2-1, with 8 nucleotides matching TRBD1. Germline V gene lookup returns CDR1 SGHRS and CDR2 YFSETQ. The CDR3 is 15 amino acids. V was clipped by 4 bases and J by 6 bases; unmatched bases: 9.

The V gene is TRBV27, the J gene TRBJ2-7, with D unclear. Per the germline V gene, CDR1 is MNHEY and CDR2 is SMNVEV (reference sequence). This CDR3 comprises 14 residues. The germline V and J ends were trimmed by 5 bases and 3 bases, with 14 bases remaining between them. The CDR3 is CASSLHTGYYEQYF. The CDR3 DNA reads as TGTGCCAGCAGTCTCCATACCGGTTACTACGAGCAGTACTTC.

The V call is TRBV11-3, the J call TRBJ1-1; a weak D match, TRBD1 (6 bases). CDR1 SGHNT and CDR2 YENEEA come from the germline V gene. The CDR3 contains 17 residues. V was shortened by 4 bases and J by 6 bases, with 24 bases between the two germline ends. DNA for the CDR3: TGTGCCAGCAGCTACCTGTCCGCAGGGACAATAGGGGCTGAAGCTTTCTTT. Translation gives CASSYLSAGTIGAEAFF.

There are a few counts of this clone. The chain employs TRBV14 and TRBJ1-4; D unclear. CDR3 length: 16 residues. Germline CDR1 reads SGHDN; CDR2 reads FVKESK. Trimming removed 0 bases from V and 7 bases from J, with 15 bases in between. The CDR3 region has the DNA TGTGCCAGCAGCCAAGAAGGAGTCCTTCTGAGTGAAAAACTGTTTTTT. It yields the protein CASSQEGVLLSEKLFF.

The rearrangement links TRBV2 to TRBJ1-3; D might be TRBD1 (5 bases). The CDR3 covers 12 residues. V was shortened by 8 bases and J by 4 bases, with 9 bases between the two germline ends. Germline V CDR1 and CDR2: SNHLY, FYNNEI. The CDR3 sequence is CASGAPGNTIYF. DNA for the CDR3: TGTGCCAGCGGGGCACCGGGAAACACCATATATTTT.

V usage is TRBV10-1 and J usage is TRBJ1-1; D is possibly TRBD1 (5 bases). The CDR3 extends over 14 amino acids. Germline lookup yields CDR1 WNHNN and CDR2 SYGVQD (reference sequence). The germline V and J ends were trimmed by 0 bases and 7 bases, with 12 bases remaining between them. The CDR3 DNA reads TGCGCCAGCAGTGAGTCTGAGGGGAGGGTTGAAGCTTTCTTT. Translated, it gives CASSESEGRVEAFF.

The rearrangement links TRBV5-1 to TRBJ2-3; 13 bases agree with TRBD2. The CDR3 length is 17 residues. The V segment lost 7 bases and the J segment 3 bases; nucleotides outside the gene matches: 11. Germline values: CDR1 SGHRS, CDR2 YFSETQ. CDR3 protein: CASELAGGGRRTDTQYF. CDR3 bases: TGCGCCAGCGAACTAGCGGGGGGGGGTAGGAGGACAGATACGCAGTATTTT.

This CDR3 reads CAITTGQGSYEQYF. CDR3 in DNA: TGTGCCATCACTACGGGACAGGGGAGCTACGAGCAGTACTTC. This chain joins TRBV10-3 and TRBJ2-7, with 10 bases that match TRBD1. The CDR3 has 14 amino acids. Germline V gives CDR1 ENHRY, CDR2 SYGVKD. After removal of 7 bases from V and 3 bases from J, the junction contained 6 bases not matched to a gene.

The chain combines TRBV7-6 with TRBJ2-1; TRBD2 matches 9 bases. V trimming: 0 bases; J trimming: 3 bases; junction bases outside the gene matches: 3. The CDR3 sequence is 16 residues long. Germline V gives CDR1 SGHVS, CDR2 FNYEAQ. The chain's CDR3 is CASSLARLAVYNEQFF. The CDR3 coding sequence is TGTGCCAGCAGCTTAGCGAGACTAGCGGTCTACAATGAGCAGTTCTTC.

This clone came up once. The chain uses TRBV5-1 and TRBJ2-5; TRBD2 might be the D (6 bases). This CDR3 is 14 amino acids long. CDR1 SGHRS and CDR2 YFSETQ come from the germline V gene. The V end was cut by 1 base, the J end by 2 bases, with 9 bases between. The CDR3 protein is CASSLTGDQETQYF. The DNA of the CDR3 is TGCGCCAGCAGCTTGACGGGAGATCAAGAGACCCAGTACTTC.